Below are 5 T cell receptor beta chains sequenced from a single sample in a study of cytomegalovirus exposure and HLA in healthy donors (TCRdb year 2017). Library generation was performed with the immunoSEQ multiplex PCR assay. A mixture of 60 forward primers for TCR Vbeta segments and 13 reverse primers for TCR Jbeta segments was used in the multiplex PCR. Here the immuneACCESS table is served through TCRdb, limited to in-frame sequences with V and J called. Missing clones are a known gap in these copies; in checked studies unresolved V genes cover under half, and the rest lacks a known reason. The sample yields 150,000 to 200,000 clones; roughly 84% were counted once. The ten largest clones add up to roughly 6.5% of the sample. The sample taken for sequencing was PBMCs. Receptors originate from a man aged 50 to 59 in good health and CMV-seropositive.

The CDR3 is CASSPRDIRNEQYF. The CDR3 region has the DNA TGTGCCAGCTCACCACGGGACATTCGGAACGAGCAGTACTTC. The chain has TRBV18 and TRBJ2-7; D might be TRBD1 (6 bases). From germline, CDR1 is KGHSH and CDR2 LQKENI. The ends were cut back, 1 base at V and 5 bases at J, with 12 bases in the middle. The CDR3 has 14 amino acids.

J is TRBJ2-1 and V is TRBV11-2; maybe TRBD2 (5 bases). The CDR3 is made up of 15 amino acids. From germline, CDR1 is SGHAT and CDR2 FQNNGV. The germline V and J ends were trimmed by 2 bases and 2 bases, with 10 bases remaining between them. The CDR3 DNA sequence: TGTGCCAGCAGCTTACTCGTCGGGGCCTACAATGAGCAGTTCTTC. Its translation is CASSLLVGAYNEQFF.

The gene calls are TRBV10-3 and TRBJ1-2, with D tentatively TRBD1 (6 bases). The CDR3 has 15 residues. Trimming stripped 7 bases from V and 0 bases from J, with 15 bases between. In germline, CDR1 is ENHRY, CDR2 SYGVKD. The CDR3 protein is CAINLQGTANYGYTF. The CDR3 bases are TGTGCCATCAACCTTCAGGGGACGGCTAACTATGGCTACACCTTC.

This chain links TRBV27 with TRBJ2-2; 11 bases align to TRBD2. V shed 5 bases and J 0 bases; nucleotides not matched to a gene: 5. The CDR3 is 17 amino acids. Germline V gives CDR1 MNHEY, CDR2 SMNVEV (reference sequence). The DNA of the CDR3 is TGTGCCAGCAGTAAACTAGCGGGGGTCTCGAACACCGGGGAGCTGTTTTTT. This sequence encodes CASSKLAGVSNTGELFF.

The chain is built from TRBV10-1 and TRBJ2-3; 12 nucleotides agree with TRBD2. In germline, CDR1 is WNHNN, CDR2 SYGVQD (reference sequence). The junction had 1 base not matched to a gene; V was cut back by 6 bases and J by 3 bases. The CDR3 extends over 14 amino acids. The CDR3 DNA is TGCGCCAGCAGCGGGACTAGCGGGACAGATACGCAGTATTTT. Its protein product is CASSGTSGTDTQYF.